One sample yielded the 2 T cell receptor beta chains listed below, sequenced in a study of T cell repertoires in cytomegalovirus infection. Their antigens are not known. Each CDR3 protein gets one entry after TCRdb re-called the reads with MiXCR. The data show under 95,000 distinct CDR3 sequences, approximately 46% seen once. The material was CD8+ T cells from cultured PBMCs, obtained from culture after CMV antigen stimulation. The source is a human donor in good health (CMV status not recorded). Some clones in this sample may be carry-over from other donors' samples.

V usage is TRBV28 and J usage is TRBJ1-2, with D possibly matching TRBD1 (5 bases). Trimming removed 4 bases from V and 3 bases from J, with 18 bases in between. CDR3 length: 16 residues. CDR1 and CDR2 (germline): MDHEN, SYDVKM. The CDR3 DNA sequence: TGTGCCAGCAGTTCCCTGGTGGGGGAAGGTGACTATGGCTACACCTTC. Protein product: CASSSLVGEGDYGYTF.

This sequence joins TRBV7-6 and TRBJ2-1; the match to TRBD1 covers 10 bases. CDR3 length: 17 amino acids. The trim removed 2 bases at V and 6 bases at J, leaving 10 bases unmatched. Germline CDR1 reads SGHVS; CDR2 reads FNYEAQ. In DNA form, the CDR3 reads TGTGCCAGCAGCTTACCTTACCGGGACAGGGGCGGCAATGAGCAGTTCTTC. It yields the protein CASSLPYRDRGGNEQFF.